This T cell receptor beta chain was captured in a study of blood T cell repertoires in COVID-19. CDR1 SNHLY and CDR2 FYNNEI come from the germline V gene. The V gene end was trimmed by 4 bases and the J gene end by 0 bases; junction bases not matched to a gene: 3. The CDR3 contains 17 residues. Clones were sequenced by immunoSEQ multiplex PCR, and TCRdb holds only the in-frame ones, with some missing. The repertoire holds roughly 330,000 clones, with around 86% as singletons. This chain connects TRBV2 to TRBJ2-6; 10 bases are shared with TRBD1. The sequence came from a woman aged 18-29 years who had recovered from COVID-19. The specimen was PBMCs or T cells enriched from blood (not recorded which). The CDR3 nucleotides read TGTGCCAGCAGTGGACAGGGGGCCCACTCTGGGGCCAACGTCCTGACTTTC. Translating it yields CASSGQGAHSGANVLTF.